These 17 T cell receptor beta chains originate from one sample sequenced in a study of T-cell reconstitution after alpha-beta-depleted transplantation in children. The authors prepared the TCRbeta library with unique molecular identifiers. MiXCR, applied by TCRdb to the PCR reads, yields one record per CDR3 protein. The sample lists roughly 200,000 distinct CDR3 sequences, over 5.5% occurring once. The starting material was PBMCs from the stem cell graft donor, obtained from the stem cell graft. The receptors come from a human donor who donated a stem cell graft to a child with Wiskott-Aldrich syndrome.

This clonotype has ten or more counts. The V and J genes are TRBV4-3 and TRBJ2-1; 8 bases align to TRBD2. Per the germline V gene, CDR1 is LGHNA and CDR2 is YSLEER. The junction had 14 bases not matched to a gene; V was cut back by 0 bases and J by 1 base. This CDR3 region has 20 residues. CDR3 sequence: CASSQDPPTSAGGSYNEQFF. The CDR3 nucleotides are TGCGCCAGCAGCCAAGATCCCCCGACTAGCGCGGGAGGATCCTACAATGAGCAGTTCTTC.

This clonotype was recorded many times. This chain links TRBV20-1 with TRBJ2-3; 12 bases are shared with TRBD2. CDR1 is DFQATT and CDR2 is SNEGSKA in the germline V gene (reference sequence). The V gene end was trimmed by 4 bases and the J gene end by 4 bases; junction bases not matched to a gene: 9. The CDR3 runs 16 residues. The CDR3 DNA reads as TGCAGTGCTAATCTGCCTAGCGGGAGGGTTCCAGATACGCAGTATTTT. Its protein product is CSANLPSGRVPDTQYF.

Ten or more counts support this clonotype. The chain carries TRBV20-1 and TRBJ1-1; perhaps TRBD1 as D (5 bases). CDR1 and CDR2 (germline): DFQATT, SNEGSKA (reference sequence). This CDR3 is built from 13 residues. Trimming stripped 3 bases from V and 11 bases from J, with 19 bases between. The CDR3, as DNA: TGCAGTGCTAGTATTGTTGGACCACAGGCCGCTTTCTTT. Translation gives CSASIVGPQAAFF.

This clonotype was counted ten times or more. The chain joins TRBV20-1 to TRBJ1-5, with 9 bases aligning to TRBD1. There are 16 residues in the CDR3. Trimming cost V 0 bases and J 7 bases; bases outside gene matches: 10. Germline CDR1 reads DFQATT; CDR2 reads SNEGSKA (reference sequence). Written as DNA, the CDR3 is TGCAGTGCTAGAGATCCCGGGACAGGGATTGCCCAGCCCCAGCATTTT. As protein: CSARDPGTGIAQPQHF.

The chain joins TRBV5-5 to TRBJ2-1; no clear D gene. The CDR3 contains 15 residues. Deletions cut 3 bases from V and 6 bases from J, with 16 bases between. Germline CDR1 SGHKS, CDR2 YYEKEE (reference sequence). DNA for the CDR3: TGTGCCAGCAGCTCTCAGGACGGCCGCCTCAATGAGCAGTTCTTC. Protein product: CASSSQDGRLNEQFF.

CDR3 coding DNA: TGCGCCAGCAGCCCTGGTCAATCCGACGATACGCAGTATTTT. Translating gives CASSPGQSDDTQYF. The chain recombines TRBV4-1 with TRBJ2-3; D not certain. The CDR3 sequence is 14 residues long. The ends were cut back, 4 bases at V and 6 bases at J, with 14 bases in the middle. CDR1 and CDR2 from the germline V gene are MGHRA and YSYEKL.

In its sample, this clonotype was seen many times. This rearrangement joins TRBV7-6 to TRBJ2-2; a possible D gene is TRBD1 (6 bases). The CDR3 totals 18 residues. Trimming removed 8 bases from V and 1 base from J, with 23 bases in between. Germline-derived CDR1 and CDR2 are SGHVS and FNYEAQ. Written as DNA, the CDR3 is TGTGCCAGCCGCAGCTTTAAGGGCGGACAGAAGAACACCGGGGAGCTGTTTTTT. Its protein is CASRSFKGGQKNTGELFF.

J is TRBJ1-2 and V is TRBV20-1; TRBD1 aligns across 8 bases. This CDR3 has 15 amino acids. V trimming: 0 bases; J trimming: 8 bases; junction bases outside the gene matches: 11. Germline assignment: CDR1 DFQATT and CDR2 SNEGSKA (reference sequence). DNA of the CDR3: TGCAGTGCTAGAGATCCGAAGACAGGGGACATGGGCTACACCTTC. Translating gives CSARDPKTGDMGYTF.

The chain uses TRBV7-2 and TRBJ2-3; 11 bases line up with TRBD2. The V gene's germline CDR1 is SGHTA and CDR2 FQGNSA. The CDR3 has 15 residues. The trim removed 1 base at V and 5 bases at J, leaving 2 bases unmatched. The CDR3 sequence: CASSLDTSGRDTQYF. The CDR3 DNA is TGTGCCAGCAGCTTAGATACTAGCGGGAGAGATACGCAGTATTTT.

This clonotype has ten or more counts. The CDR3 DNA reads as TGTGCCAGCAGTGAAGTCGGGGAAGTCTACAATGAGCAGTTCTTC. Translating gives CASSEVGEVYNEQFF. The chain couples TRBV2 to TRBJ2-1; D is perhaps TRBD2 (5 bases). The germline V and J ends were trimmed by 1 base and 3 bases, with 10 bases remaining between them. Germline V gene lookup returns CDR1 SNHLY and CDR2 FYNNEI. The CDR3 extends over 15 amino acids.

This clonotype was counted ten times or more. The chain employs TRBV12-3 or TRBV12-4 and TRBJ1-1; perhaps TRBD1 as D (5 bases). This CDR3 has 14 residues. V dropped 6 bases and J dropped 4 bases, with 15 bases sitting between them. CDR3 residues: CASSAQGLGTEAFF. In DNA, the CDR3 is TGTGCCAGCAGCGCCCAGGGCTTGGGCACTGAAGCTTTCTTT.

As DNA, the CDR3 is TGTGCCAGCTCACCGACAGGGGACAATCAGCCCCAGCATTTT. Residues: CASSPTGDNQPQHF. The V gene is TRBV18, the J gene TRBJ1-5, with 8 bases identical to TRBD1. The junction had 1 base not matched to a gene; V was cut back by 3 bases and J by 3 bases. The germline CDR1 and CDR2 sequences are KGHSH and LQKENI. The CDR3 is made up of 14 amino acids.

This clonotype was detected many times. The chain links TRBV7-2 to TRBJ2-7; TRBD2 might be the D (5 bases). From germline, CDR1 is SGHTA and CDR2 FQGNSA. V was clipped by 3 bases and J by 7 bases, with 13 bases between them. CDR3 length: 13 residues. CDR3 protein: CASSFVGVREQYF. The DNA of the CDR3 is TGTGCCAGCAGCTTCGTCGGGGTGAGGGAGCAGTACTTC.

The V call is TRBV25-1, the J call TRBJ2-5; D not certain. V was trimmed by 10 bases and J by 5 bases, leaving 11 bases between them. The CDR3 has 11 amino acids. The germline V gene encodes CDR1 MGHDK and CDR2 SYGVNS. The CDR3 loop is CATSPKETQYF. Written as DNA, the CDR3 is TGTGCCACCAGCCCTAAGGAGACCCAGTACTTC.

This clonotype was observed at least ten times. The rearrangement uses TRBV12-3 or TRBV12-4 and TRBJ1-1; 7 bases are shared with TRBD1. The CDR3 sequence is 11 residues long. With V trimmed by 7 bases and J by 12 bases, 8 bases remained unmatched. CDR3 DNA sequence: TGTGCCAGCACTCCAGACAGGGAAACTTTCTTT. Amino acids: CASTPDRETFF.

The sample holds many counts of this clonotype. The DNA of the CDR3 is TGCAGCGGGGCGGTAGGGGAAGAGACCCAGTACTTC. Translation gives CSGAVGEETQYF. V usage is TRBV29-1 and J usage is TRBJ2-5; a possible D gene is TRBD1 (5 bases). The germline gives CDR1 SQVTM, CDR2 ANQGSEA. V lost 7 bases to trimming and J lost 3 bases, with 12 bases between them. The CDR3 extends over 12 amino acids.

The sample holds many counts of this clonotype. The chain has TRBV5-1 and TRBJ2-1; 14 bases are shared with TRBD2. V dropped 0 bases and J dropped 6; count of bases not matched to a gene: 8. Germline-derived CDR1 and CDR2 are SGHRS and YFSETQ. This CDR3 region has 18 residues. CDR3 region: CASSLEETSGGASNEQFF. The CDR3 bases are TGCGCCAGCAGCTTGGAGGAGACTAGCGGGGGGGCCTCCAATGAGCAGTTCTTC.